This T cell receptor (beta chain) was documented in a study of blood T cell repertoires in COVID-19 (dated by TCRdb to 2018 to 2021). Describing the broader study: Samples covering the acute and convalescent phases of COVID-19 were provided by collaborators in the United States, Italy and Spain. The samples were drawn from the first 160 participants of the ongoing ImmuneRACE study and from 1,254 subjects provided by 6 global collaborators. Nearly every sample came with metadata listing a de-identified subject ID, COVID-19 status, age in years and sex. The repertoires were released in a freely available public database meant as a resource for research on the immune response to SARS-CoV-2. Where available, HLA class I and class II types were taken from metadata supplied by the sample provider and were not determined by assay-based typing. The prospective study material was composed of cDNA or gDNA derived from T cells, B-cell-depleted T cells, or PBMCs. Deeply sampled blood TCRbeta repertoires from subjects exposed to, actively infected with, or recovered from COVID-19 were included in the dataset. Beyond this particular receptor, the publication reports: How much clinical and demographic metadata was included differed by source and by participant, and the metadata was provided uncurated.

Remarks on this clone: Its target antigen remains unknown. Per-base qualities were not stored, and no clone one base away is much larger.

TCRbeta CDR3 regions were amplified from genomic DNA by means of the immunoSEQ Assay, a bias-controlled multiplex PCR. On the authors' methods: Nucleated cell counts per sample were estimated from amplification of reference gene primers within the assay. Sequence reads were collapsed and filtered to measure the absolute abundance of every unique TCRbeta CDR3 rearrangement. For each sample, productive Simpson clonality was calculated as the square root of Simpson's diversity index across productive rearrangements. TCRdb obtained this table from immuneACCESS and retained in-frame rearrangements with V and J assigned. These tables miss some clones; where compared with another copy, unresolved V genes account for less than half of the shortfall, and the remainder is unexplained. Clone size and the V and J calls come from that table; the DNA yielded D and trimming. This sample comprises around 280,000 clones, approximately 86% of them detected only once. The ten largest account for around 3.7% of the sample.

CDR1 and CDR2 (SGHDN, FVKESK) derive from the germline V gene. V was cut back by 3 bases and J by 10 bases, leaving a gap of 13 bases between them. The CDR3, cysteine through phenylalanine, is 14 amino acids long. The DNA shown is the 42-base CDR3, in frame from base 1. Whole blood was collected in K2EDTA tubes by collaborating institutions according to the institutions' own protocols. For TCRbeta analysis, collaborators shipped samples in one of three forms: frozen whole blood, isolated PBMCs, or DNA extracted from either of those sample types. This sequence uses TRBV14 and TRBJ1-6; TRBD1 is a weak D gene call, 6 bases matching. What was sequenced was peripheral blood. The receptor was derived from a woman aged 45-65 years with active or convalescent COVID-19. The DNA sequence reads TGTGCCAGCAGCCAGGACAGCTGGTACTCACCCCTCCACTTT. Protein translation: CASSQDSWYSPLHF.